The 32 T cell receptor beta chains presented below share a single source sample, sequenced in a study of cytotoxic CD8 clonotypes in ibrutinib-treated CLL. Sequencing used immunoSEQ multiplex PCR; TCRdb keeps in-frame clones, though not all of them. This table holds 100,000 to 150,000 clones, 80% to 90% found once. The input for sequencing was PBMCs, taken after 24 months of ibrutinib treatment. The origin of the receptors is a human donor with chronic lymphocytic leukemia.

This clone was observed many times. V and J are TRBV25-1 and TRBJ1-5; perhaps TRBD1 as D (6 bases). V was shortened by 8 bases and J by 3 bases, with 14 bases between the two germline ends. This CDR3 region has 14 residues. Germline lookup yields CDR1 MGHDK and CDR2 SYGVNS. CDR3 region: CASRLQGFNQPQHF. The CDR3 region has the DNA TGTGCCAGCCGACTACAGGGATTCAATCAGCCCCAGCATTTT.

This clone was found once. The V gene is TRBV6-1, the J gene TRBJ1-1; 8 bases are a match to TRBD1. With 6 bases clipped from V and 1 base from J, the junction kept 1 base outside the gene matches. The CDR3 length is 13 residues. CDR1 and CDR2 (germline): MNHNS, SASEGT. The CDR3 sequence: CASSRGRNTEAFF. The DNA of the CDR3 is TGTGCCAGCAGCAGGGGGCGGAACACTGAAGCTTTCTTT.

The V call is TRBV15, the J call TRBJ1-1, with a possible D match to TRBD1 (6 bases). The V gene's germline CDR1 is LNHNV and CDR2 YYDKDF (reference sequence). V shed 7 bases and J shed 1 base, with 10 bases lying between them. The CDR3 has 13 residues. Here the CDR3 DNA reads TGTGCCACCAAGTACAGGGAGAACACTGAAGCTTTCTTT. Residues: CATKYRENTEAFF.

The CDR3 spells CASSPGGSRTDTQYF. CDR3 bases: TGTGCCAGCAGCCCTGGGGGGTCTCGGACAGATACGCAGTATTTT. The J gene is TRBJ2-3, the V gene TRBV9, with a possible D match to TRBD2 (6 bases). This CDR3 comprises 15 residues. CDR1 SGDLS and CDR2 YYNGEE come from the germline V gene. V gave up 4 bases and J gave up 3 bases, with 15 bases separating them.

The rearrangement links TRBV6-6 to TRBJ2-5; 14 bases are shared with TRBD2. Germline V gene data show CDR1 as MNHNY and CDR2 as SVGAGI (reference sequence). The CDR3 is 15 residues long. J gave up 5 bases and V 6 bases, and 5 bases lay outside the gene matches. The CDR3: CASSWGTSGSETQYF. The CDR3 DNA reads TGTGCCAGCAGCTGGGGGACTAGCGGGAGTGAGACCCAGTACTTC.

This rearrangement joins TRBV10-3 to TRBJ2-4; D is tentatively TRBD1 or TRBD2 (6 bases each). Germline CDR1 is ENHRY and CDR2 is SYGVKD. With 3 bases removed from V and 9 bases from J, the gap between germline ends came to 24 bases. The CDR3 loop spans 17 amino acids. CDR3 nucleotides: TGTGCCATCAGTGATACGCCGGCAGGGACACAAGCGGGCATTCAGTACTTC. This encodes CAISDTPAGTQAGIQYF.

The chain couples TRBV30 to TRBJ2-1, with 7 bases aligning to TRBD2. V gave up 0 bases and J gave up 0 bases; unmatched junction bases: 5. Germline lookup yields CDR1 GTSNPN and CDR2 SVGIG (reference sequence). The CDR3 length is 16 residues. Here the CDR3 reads CAWSVLGGGSYNEQFF. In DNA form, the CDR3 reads TGTGCCTGGAGTGTACTAGGCGGGGGCTCCTACAATGAGCAGTTCTTC.

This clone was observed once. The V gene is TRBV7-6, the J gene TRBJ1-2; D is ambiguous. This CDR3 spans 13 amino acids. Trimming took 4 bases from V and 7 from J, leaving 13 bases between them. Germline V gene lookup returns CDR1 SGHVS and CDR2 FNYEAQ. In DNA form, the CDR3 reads TGTGCCAGCAGCTCGACGGATGCGTCTGGCTACACCTTC. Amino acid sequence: CASSSTDASGYTF.

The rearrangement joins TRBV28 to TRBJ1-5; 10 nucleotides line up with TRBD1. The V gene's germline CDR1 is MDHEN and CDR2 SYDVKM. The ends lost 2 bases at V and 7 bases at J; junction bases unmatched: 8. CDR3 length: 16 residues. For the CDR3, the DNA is TGTGCCAGCAGTTTAAGGACAGGGGGTATTGGGCAGCCCCAGCATTTT. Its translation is CASSLRTGGIGQPQHF.

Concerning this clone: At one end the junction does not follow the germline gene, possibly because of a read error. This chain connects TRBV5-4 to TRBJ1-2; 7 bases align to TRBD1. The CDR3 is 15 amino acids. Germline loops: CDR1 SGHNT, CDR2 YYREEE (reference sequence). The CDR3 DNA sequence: TGCGCCAGCAGCCAAGACAGGGTCGGGAACTATGGCTACACCTTC. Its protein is CASSQDRVGNYGYTF.

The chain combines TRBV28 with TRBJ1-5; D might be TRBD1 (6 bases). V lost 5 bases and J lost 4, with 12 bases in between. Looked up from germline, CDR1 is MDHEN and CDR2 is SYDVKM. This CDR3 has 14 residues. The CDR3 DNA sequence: TGTGCCAGCAGTCAAGGGGGGGTAAATCAGCCCCAGCATTTT. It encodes CASSQGGVNQPQHF.

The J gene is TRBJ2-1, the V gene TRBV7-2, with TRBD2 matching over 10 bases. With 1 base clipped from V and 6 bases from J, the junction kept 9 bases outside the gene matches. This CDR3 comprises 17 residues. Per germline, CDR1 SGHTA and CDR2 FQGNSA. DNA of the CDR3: TGTGCCAGCAGCTTAGGGCTCTCTAGCGGGAGCGGCAATGAGCAGTTCTTC. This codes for CASSLGLSSGSGNEQFF.

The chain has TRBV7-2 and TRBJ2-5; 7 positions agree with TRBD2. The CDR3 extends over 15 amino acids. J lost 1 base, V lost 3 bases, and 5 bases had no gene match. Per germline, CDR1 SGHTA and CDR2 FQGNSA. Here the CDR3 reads CASSFLADLQETQYF. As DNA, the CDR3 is TGTGCCAGCAGCTTCCTAGCGGACCTCCAAGAGACCCAGTACTTC.

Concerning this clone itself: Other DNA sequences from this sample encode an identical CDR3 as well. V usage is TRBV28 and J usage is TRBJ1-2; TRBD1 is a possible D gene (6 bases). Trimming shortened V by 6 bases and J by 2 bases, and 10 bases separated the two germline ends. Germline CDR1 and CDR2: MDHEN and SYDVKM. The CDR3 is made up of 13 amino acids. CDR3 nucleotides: TGTGCCAGCAGCCTGGGACAAAACTATGGCTACACCTTC. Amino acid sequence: CASSLGQNYGYTF.

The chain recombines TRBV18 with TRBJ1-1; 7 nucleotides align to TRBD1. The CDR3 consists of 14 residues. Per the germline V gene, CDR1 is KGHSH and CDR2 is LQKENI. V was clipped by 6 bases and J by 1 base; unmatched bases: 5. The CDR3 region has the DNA TGTGCCAGCTCTACCGGGACAGCGAACACTGAAGCTTTCTTT. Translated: CASSTGTANTEAFF.

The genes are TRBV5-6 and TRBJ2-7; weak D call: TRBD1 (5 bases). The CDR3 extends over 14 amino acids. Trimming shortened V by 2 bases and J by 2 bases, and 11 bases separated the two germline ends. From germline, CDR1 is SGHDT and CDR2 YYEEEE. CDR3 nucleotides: TGTGCCAGCAGCTTTCTGGGGCAGACCTACGAGCAGTACTTC. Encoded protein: CASSFLGQTYEQYF.

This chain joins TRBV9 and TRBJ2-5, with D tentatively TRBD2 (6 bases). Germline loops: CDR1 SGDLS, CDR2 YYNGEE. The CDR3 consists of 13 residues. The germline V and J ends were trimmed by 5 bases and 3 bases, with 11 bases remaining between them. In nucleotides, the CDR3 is TGTGCCAGCAGGGCTATAGCGGAAGAGACCCAGTACTTC. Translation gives CASRAIAEETQYF. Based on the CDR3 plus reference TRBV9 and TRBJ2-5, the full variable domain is DSGVTQTPKHLITATGQRVTLRCSPRSGDLSVYWYQQSLDQGLQFLIQYYNGEERAKGNILERFSAQQFPDLHSELNLSSLELGDSALYFCASRAIAEETQYFGPGTRLLVL.

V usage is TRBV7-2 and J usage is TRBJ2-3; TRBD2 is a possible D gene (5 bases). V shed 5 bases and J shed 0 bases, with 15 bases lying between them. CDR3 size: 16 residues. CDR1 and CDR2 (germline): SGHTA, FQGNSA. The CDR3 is CASSTSRPLSTDTQYF. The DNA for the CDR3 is TGTGCCAGCAGCACTAGTCGCCCACTAAGCACAGATACGCAGTATTTT. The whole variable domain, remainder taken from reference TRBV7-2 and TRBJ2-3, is GAGVSQSPSNKVTEKGKDVELRCDPISGHTALYWYRQSLGQGLEFLIYFQGNSAPDKSGLPSDRFSAERTGGSVSTLTIQRTQQEDSAVYLCASSTSRPLSTDTQYFGPGTRLTVL.

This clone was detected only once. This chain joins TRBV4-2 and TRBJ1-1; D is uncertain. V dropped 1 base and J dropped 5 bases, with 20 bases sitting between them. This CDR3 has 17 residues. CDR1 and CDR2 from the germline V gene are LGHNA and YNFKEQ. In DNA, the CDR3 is TGTGCCAGCAGCCAAGTTGGACGACTCCAATTGGAAACTGAAGCTTTCTTT. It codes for CASSQVGRLQLETEAFF.

CDR3 sequence reads: CASSPGQAPYGYTF. DNA of the CDR3: TGTGCCAGCAGTCCAGGACAGGCTCCCTATGGCTACACCTTC. The chain recombines TRBV28 with TRBJ1-2; 7 bases line up with TRBD1. From germline, CDR1 is MDHEN and CDR2 SYDVKM. V was pared by 5 bases and J by 4 bases, with 7 bases of the junction left unmatched. This CDR3 has 14 residues.

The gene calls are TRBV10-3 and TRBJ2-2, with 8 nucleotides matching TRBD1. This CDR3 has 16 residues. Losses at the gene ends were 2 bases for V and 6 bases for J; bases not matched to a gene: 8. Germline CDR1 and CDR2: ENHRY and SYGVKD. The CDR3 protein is CAISEGQGWGPGELFF. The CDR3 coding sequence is TGTGCCATCAGTGAGGGACAGGGCTGGGGACCCGGGGAGCTGTTTTTT.

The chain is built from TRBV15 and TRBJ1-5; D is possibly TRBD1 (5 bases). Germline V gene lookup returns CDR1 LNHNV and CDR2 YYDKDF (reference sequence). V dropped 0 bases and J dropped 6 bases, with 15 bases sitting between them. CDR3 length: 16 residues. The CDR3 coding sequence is TGTGCCACCAGCAGAGAACCCCCAGGGATAAGTCAGCCCCAGCATTTT. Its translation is CATSREPPGISQPQHF. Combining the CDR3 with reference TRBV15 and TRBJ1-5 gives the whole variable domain DAMVIQNPRYQVTQFGKPVTLSCSQTLNHNVMYWYQQKSSQAPKLLFHYYDKDFNNEADTPDNFQSRRPNTSFCFLDIRSPGLGDTAMYLCATSREPPGISQPQHFGDGTRLSIL.

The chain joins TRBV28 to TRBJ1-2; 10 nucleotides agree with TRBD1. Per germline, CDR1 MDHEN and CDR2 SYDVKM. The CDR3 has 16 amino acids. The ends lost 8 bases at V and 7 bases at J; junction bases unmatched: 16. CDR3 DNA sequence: TGTGCCAGCGGTACCCCCTCCGGGACAGGGGCGCCTGGCTACACCTTC. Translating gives CASGTPSGTGAPGYTF.

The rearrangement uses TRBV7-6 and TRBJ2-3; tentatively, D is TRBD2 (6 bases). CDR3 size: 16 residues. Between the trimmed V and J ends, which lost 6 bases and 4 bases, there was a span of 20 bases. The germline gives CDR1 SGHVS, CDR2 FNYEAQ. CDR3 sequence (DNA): TGTGCCAGCAGTTTAAGAGGTCCGGGGGTGGCAGATACGCAGTATTTT. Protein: CASSLRGPGVADTQYF.

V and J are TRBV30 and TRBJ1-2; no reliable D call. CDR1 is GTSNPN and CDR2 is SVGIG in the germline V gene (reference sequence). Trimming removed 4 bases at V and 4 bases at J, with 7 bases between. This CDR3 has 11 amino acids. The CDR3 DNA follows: TGTGCCTGGACAAACACCTATGGCTACACCTTC. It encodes CAWTNTYGYTF. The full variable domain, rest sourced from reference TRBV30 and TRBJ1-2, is SQTIHQWPATLVQPVGSPLSLECTVEGTSNPNLYWYRQAAGRGLQLLFYSVGIGQISSEVPQNLSASRPQDRQFILSSKKLLLSDSGFYLCAWTNTYGYTFGSGTRLTVV.

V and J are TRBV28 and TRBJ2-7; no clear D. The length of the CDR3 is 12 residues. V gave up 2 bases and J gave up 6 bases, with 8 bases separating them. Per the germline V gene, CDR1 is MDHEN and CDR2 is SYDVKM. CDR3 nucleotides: TGTGCCAGCAGTTTACGGCAGGCCGAGCAGTACTTC. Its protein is CASSLRQAEQYF.

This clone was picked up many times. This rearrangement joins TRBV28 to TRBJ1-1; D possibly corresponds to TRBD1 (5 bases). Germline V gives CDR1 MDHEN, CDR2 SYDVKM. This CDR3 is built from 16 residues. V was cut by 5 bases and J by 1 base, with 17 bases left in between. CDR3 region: CASSPSKGRQNTEAFF. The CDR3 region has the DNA TGTGCCAGCAGTCCATCCAAGGGGCGTCAGAACACTGAAGCTTTCTTT.

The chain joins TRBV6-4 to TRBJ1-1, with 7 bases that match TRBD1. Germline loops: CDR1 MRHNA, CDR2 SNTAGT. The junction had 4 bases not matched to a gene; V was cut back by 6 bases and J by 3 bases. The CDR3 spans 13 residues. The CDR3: CASRDRQDTEAFF. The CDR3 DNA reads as TGTGCCAGCAGGGACAGGCAGGACACTGAAGCTTTCTTT.

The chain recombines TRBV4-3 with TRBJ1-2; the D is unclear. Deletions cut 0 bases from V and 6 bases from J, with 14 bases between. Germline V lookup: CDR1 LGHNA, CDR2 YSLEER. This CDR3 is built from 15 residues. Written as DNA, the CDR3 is TGCGCCAGCAGCCAAGATTTGTTCCCGACGGATGGCTACACCTTC. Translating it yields CASSQDLFPTDGYTF.

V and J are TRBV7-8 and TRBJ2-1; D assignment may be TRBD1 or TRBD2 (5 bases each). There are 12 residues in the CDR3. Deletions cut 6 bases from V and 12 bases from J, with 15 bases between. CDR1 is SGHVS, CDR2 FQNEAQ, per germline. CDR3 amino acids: CASRQTGTTQFF. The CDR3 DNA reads TGTGCCAGCAGACAAACCGGGACGACGCAGTTCTTC.

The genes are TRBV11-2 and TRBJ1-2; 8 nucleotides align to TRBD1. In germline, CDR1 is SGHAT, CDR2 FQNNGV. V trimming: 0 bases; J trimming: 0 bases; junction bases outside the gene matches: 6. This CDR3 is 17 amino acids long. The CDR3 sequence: CASSLEGRQGSNYGYTF. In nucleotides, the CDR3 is TGTGCCAGCAGCTTAGAAGGGCGACAGGGGTCTAACTATGGCTACACCTTC. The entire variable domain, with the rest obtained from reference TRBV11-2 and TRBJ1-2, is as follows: EAGVAQSPRYKIIEKRQSVAFWCNPISGHATLYWYQQILGQGPKLLIQFQNNGVVDDSQLPKDRFSAERLKGVDSTLKIQPAKLEDSAVYLCASSLEGRQGSNYGYTFGSGTRLTVV.

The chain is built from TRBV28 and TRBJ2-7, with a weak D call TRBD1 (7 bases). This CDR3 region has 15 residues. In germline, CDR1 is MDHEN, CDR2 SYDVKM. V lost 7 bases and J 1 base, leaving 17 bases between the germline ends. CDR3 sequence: CASNPNRGGSYEQYF. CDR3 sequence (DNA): TGTGCCAGCAACCCGAACAGGGGAGGTTCCTACGAGCAGTACTTC.